Shown below are 5 T cell receptor beta chains from a single sample sequenced in a study of OX40 agonist ivuxolimab in advanced cancers. Clones were read by immunoSEQ multiplex PCR, and TCRdb kept only the in-frame ones, dropping some. Among 38,000 or so clones listed, 89% were seen once. Material: CD4+ or CD8+ T cells sorted from blood, obtained in a trial of the OX40 agonist ivuxolimab. These receptors originate from an adult with an advanced solid tumor such as melanoma, head and neck, liver or kidney cancer.

The V call is TRBV4-1, the J call TRBJ2-5; no clear D gene. V lost 1 base and J lost 5, with 14 bases in between. Germline values: CDR1 MGHRA, CDR2 YSYEKL. This CDR3 has 15 amino acids. The chain's CDR3 is CASSQGADFVETQYF. Written as DNA, the CDR3 is TGCGCCAGCAGCCAAGGGGCAGACTTTGTCGAGACCCAGTACTTC.

The rearrangement joins TRBV7-8 to TRBJ2-7, with 10 bases lining up with TRBD1. Germline CDR1 SGHVS, CDR2 FQNEAQ. J was trimmed by 5 bases and V by 5 bases; bases with no gene match: 9. The CDR3 totals 15 residues. The CDR3 loop is CASSREGTGANEQYF. CDR3 nucleotide sequence: TGTGCCAGCAGCCGCGAAGGGACAGGGGCCAACGAGCAGTACTTC. Full variable domain (outside the CDR3, taken from reference TRBV7-8 and TRBJ2-7): GAGVSQSPRYKVAKRGQDVALRCDPISGHVSLFWYQQALGQGPEFLTYFQNEAQLDKSGLPSDRFFAERPEGSVSTLKIQRTQQEDSAVYLCASSREGTGANEQYFGPGTRLTVT.

The chain couples TRBV6-5 to TRBJ2-7, with 12 bases lining up with TRBD1. V lost 4 bases to trimming and J lost 6 bases; unmatched junction nucleotides: 4. CDR1 is MNHEY, CDR2 SVGAGI, per germline. The CDR3 sequence is 14 residues long. CDR3 nucleotide sequence: TGTGCCAGCAGTTTGGGACAGGGGGCTTTCGAGCAGTACTTC. Amino acid sequence: CASSLGQGAFEQYF.

The chain employs TRBV28 and TRBJ1-4, with D uncertain. The germline V gene has CDR1 MDHEN and CDR2 SYDVKM. V lost 3 bases and J lost 0, with 14 bases in between. This CDR3 region has 17 residues. CDR3 in amino acids: CASSFAHRGATNEKLFF. CDR3 DNA sequence: TGTGCCAGCAGTTTTGCCCACAGAGGAGCAACTAATGAAAAACTGTTTTTT.

CDR3 loop: CASQETGDHEQFF. The CDR3 bases are TGTGCCAGCCAAGAAACAGGGGATCATGAGCAGTTCTTC. This chain links TRBV2 with TRBJ2-1, with TRBD1 matching 7 bases. Germline V gene data show CDR1 as SNHLY and CDR2 as FYNNEI. V dropped 8 bases and J dropped 8; count of bases not matched to a gene: 9. CDR3 length equals 13 residues.